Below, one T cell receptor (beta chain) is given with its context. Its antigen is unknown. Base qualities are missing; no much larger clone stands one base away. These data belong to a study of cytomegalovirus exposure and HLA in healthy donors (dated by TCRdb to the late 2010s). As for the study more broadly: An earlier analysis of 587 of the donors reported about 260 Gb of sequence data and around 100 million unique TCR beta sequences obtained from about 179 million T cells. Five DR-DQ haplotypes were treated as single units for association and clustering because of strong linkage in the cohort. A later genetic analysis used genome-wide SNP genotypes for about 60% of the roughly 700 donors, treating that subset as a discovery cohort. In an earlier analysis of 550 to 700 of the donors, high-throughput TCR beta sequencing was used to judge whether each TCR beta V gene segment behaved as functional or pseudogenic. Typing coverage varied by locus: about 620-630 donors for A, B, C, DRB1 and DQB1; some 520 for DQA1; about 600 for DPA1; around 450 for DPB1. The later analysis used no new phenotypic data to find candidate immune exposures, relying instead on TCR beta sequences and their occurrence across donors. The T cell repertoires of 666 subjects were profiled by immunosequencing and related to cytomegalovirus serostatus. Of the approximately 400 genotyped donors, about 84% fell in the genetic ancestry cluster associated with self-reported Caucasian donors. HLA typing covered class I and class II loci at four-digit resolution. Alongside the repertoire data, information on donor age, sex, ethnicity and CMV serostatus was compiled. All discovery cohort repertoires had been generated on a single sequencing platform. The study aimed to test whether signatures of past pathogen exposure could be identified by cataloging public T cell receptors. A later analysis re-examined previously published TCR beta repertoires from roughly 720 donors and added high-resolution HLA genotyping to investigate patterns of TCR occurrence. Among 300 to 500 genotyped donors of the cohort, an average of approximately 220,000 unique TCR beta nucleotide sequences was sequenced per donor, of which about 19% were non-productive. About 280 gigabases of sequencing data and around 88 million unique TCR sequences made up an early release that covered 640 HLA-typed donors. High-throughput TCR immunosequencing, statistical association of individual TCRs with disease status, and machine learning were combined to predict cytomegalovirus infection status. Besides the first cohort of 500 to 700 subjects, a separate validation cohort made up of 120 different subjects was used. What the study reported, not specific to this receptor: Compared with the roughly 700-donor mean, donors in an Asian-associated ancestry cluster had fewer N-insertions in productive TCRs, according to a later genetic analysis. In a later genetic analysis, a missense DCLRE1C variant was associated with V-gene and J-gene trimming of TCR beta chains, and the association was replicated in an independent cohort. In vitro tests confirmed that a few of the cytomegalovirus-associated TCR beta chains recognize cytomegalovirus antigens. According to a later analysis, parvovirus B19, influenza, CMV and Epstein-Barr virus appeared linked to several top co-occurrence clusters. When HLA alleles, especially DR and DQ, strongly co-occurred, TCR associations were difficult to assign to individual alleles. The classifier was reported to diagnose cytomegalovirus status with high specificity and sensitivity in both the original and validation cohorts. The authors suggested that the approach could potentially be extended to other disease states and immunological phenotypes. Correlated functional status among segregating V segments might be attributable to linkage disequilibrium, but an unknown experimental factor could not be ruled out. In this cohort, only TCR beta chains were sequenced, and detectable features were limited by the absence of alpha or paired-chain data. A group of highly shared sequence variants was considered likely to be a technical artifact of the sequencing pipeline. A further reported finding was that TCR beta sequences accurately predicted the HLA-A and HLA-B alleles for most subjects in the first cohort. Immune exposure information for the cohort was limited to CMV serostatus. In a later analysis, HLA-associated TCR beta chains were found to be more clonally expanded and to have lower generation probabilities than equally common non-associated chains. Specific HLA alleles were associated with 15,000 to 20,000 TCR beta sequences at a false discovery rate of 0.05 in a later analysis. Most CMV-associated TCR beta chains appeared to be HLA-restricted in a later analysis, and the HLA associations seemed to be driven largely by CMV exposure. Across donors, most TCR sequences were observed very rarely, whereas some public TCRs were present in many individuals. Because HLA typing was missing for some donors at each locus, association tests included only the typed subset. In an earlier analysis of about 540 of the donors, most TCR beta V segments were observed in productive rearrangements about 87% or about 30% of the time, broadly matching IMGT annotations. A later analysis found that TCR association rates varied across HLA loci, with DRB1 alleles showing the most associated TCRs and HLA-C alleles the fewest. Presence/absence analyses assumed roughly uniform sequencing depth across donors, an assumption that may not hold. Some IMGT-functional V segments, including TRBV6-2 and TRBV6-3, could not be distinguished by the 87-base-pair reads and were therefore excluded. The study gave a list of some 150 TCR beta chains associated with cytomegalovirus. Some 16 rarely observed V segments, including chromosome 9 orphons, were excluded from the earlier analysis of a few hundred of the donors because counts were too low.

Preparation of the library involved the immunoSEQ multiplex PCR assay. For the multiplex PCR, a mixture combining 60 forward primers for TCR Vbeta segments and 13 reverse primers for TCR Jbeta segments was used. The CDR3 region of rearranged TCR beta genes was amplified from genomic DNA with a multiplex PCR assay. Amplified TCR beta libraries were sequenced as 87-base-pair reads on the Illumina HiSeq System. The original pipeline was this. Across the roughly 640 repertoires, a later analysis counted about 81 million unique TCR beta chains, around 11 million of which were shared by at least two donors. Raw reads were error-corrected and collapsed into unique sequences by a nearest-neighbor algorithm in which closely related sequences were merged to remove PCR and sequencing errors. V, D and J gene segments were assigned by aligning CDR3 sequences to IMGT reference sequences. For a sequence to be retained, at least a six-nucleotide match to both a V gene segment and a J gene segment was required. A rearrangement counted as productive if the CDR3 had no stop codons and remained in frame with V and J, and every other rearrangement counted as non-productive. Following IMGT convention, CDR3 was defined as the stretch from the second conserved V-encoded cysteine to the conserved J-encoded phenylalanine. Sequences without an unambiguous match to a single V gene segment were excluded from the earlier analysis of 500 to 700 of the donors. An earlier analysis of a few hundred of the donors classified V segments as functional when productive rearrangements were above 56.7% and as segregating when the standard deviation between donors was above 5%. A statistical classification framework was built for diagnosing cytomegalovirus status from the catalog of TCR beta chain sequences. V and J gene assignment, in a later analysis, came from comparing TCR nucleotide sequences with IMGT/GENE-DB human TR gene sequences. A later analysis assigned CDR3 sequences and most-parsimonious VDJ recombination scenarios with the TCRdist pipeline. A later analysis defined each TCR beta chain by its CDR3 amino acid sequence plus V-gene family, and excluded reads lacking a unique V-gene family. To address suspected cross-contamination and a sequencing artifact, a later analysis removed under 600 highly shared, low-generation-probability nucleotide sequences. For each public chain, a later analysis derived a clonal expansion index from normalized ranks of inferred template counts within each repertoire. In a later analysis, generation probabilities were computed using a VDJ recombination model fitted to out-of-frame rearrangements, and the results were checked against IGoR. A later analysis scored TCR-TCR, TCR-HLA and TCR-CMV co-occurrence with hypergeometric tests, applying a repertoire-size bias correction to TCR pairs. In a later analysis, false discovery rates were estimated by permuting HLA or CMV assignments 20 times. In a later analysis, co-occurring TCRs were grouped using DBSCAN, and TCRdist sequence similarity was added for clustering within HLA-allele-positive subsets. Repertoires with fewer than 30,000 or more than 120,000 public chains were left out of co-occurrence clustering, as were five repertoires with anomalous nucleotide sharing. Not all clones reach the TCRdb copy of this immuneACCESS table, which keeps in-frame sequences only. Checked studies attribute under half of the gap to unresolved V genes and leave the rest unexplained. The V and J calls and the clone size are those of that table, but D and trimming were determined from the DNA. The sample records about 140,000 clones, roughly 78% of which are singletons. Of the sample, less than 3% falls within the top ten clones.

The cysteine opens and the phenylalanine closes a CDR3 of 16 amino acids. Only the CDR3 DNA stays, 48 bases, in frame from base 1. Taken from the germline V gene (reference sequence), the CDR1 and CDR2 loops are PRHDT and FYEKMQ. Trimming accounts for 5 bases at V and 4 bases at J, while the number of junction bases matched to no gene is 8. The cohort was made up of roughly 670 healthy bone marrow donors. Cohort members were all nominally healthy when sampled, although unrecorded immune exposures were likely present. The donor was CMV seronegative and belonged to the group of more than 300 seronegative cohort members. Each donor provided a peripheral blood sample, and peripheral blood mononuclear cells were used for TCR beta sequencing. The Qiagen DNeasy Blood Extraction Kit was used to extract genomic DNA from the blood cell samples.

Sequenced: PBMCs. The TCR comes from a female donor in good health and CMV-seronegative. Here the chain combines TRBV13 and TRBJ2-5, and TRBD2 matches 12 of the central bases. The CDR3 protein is CASSARLAGEGETQYF. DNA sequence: TGTGCCAGCAGCGCACGACTAGCGGGGGAGGGAGAGACCCAGTACTTC.